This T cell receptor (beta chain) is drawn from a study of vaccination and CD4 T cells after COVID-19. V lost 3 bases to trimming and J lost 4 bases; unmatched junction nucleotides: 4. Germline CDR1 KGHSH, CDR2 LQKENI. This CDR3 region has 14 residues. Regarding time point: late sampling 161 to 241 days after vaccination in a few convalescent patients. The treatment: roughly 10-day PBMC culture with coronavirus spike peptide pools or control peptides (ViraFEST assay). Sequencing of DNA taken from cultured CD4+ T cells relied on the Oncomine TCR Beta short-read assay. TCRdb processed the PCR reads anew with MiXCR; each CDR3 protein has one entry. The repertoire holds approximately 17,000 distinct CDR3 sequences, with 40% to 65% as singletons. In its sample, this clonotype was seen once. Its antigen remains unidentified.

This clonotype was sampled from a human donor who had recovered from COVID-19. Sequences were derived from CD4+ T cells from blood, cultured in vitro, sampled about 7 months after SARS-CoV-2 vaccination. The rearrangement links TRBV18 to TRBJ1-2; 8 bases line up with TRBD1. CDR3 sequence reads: CASSPGQASYGYTF. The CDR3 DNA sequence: TGTGCCAGCTCACCGGGACAGGCTTCCTATGGCTACACCTTC.